This is a list of T cell receptor beta chains from one sample in a study of cytomegalovirus exposure and HLA in healthy donors. Sequencing used immunoSEQ multiplex PCR; TCRdb keeps in-frame clones, though not all of them. This sample has 92,000 or so clones, with 55% to 70% found just once. The sequencing input was PBMCs. The receptors stem from a woman aged 45-60 years in good health and CMV-seropositive. CDR3s include the opening cysteine and the closing phenylalanine or tryptophan. Each record gives: D gene, V gene, J gene, CDR3 length, clone size, CDR3 protein, CDR3 DNA. D genes are given only for firm matches. Only part of the rows carry a size: once, few, many, or a class if the clone is expanded.

>TRBD1|TRBV27|TRBJ2-3|18|-
CASSLPPPGQGFTDTQYF
TGTGCCAGCAGTCTTCCCCCGCCGGGACAGGGATTCACAGATACGCAGTATTTT
>-|TRBV28|TRBJ1-5|15|few
CASAGYDRKNQPQHF
TGTGCCAGCGCGGGGTACGACAGAAAAAATCAGCCCCAGCATTTT
>-|TRBV19|TRBJ1-1|14|-
CASNHWGTGPTAFF
TGTGCCAGTAATCATTGGGGTACAGGCCCAACAGCTTTCTTT
>-|TRBV29-1|TRBJ1-1|12|-
CSVGTSRGGAFF
TGCAGCGTGGGGACTTCCCGAGGTGGAGCTTTCTTT
>-|TRBV6-5|TRBJ2-7|13|-
CASSYGPNYEQYF
TGTGCCAGCAGTTACGGGCCGAACTACGAGCAGTACTTC
>TRBD1|TRBV28|TRBJ1-6|14|-
CASSPGTGVSPLHF
TGTGCCAGCAGTCCCGGGACAGGGGTTTCACCCCTCCACTTT
>-|TRBV28|TRBJ1-1|14|-
CASNLPTVGGGAFF
TGTGCCAGCAATTTACCCACAGTGGGGGGAGGAGCTTTCTTT
>-|TRBV25-1|TRBJ2-3|10|once
CATTADTQYF
TGTGCCACCACTGCAGATACGCAGTATTTT
>-|TRBV19|TRBJ1-1|14|few
CASSIDFEGSEAFF
TGTGCCAGTAGTATAGATTTTGAGGGCAGTGAAGCTTTCTTT
>-|TRBV6-5|TRBJ2-1|13|-
CASRERRGSGQFF
TGTGCCAGCCGCGAAAGGAGGGGCTCGGGGCAGTTCTTC
>TRBD1|TRBV6-6|TRBJ1-1|15|-
CASSSPGQQNTEAFF
TGTGCCAGCAGCTCTCCGGGACAGCAGAACACTGAAGCTTTCTTT
>-|TRBV10-3|TRBJ2-7|14|-
CAISERGPPYEQYF
TGTGCCATCAGTGAAAGGGGTCCTCCTTACGAGCAGTACTTC
>-|TRBV5-4|TRBJ1-3|15|-
CASSLGGSSGNTIYF
TGTGCCAGCAGCTTAGGGGGATCCTCTGGAAACACCATATATTTT
>TRBD1|TRBV6-5|TRBJ2-7|14|-
CASSFNRGYYEQYF
TGTGCCAGCAGTTTTAACAGGGGGTACTACGAGCAGTACTTC
>-|TRBV19|TRBJ1-4|14|-
CASSTGQLNEKLFF
TGTGCCAGTAGTACTGGACAGTTGAATGAAAAACTGTTTTTT
>-|TRBV7-2|TRBJ1-5|14|-
CASSLAPGNQPQHF
TGTGCCAGCAGCTTAGCCCCAGGCAATCAGCCCCAGCATTTT
>TRBD1|TRBV7-2|TRBJ2-4|15|-
CASSLVGTGLNIQYF
TGTGCCAGCAGCTTAGTCGGGACAGGGTTAAACATTCAGTACTTC
>TRBD1|TRBV28|TRBJ1-5|17|few
CASSKAYRDRDNQPQHF
TGTGCCAGCAGTAAAGCTTACCGGGACAGAGACAATCAGCCCCAGCATTTT
>TRBD2|TRBV4-3|TRBJ2-1|15|-
CASSQGRGGRYEQFF
TGCGCCAGCAGCCAAGGACGGGGGGGGCGCTATGAGCAGTTCTTC
>-|TRBV30|TRBJ1-3|11|-
CAWNEGNTIYF
TGTGCCTGGAACGAGGGAAACACCATATATTTT
>-|TRBV19|TRBJ2-3|15|once
CASSTTRASTDTQYF
TGTGCCAGTAGCACGACTAGGGCTAGCACAGATACGCAGTATTTT
>TRBD2|TRBV7-2|TRBJ2-2|13|-
CASSGRGTGELFF
TGTGCCAGCAGCGGGCGGGGGACCGGGGAGCTGTTTTTT
>-|TRBV19|TRBJ1-2|14|-
CASSIRGLDYGYTF
TGTGCCAGTAGTATCAGGGGCTTGGACTATGGCTACACCTTC
>-|TRBV6-1|TRBJ1-1|14|-
CASILTGGRIEAFF
TGTGCCAGCATCCTAACGGGGGGACGAATTGAAGCTTTCTTT
>TRBD2|TRBV13|TRBJ2-1|16|once
CASSWRAGGVGNEQFF
TGTGCCAGCAGCTGGAGAGCGGGGGGCGTGGGAAATGAGCAGTTCTTC
>TRBD1|TRBV28|TRBJ1-1|18|-
CASSTYPLFGRGHTEAFF
TGTGCCAGCAGTACATATCCCCTGTTCGGCAGGGGGCACACTGAAGCTTTCTTT
>TRBD1|TRBV5-3|TRBJ2-7|15|-
CARSYPNTGAHEQYF
TGTGCCAGAAGCTATCCCAATACAGGGGCCCACGAGCAGTACTTC
>-|TRBV7-6|TRBJ2-3|15|-
CASSLGARGWDTQYF
TGTGCCAGCAGCTTAGGAGCGCGGGGTTGGGATACGCAGTATTTT
>TRBD1|TRBV28|TRBJ1-5|14|-
CASSLRGQGQPQHF
TGTGCCAGCAGTTTAAGGGGACAGGGACAGCCCCAGCATTTT
>-|TRBV13|TRBJ1-6|16|-
CASTPRQGFDNSPLHF
TGTGCCAGCACCCCTAGGCAGGGCTTTGATAATTCACCCCTCCACTTT
>-|TRBV6-5|TRBJ2-7|14|-
CASSYAQGSYEQYF
TGTGCCAGCAGTTACGCCCAGGGGTCCTACGAGCAGTACTTC
>TRBD2|TRBV9|TRBJ2-3|18|few
CASSVGLAGGLSTDTQYF
TGTGCCAGCAGCGTCGGACTAGCGGGGGGTCTAAGCACAGATACGCAGTATTTT
>-|TRBV7-9|TRBJ1-1|14|once
CASSLDTTNTEAFF
TGTGCCAGCAGCTTAGATACAACGAACACTGAAGCTTTCTTT
>-|TRBV19|TRBJ2-1|15|-
CASSIAWGPGDEQFF
TGTGCCAGTAGTATAGCGTGGGGCCCGGGGGATGAGCAGTTCTTC
>TRBD1|TRBV5-5|TRBJ1-1|16|-
CASSLDRTGGVTEAFF
TGTGCCAGCAGCTTGGACAGGACAGGGGGCGTCACTGAAGCTTTCTTT
>TRBD2|TRBV5-1|TRBJ2-3|16|-
CASSLSSGGSTDTQYF
TGCGCCAGCAGCTTATCTAGCGGGGGGAGCACAGATACGCAGTATTTT
>-|TRBV9|TRBJ1-2|15|-
CASSVESISSYGYTF
TGTGCCAGCAGCGTAGAATCGATTAGCTCCTATGGCTACACCTTC
>-|TRBV28|TRBJ1-1|13|-
CASRQVLNTEAFF
TGTGCCAGCAGACAGGTCTTGAACACTGAAGCTTTCTTT
>TRBD1|TRBV19|TRBJ1-2|15|-
CASSTGQGTMYGYTF
TGTGCCAGTAGTACCGGACAGGGCACTATGTATGGCTACACCTTC
>-|TRBV7-7|TRBJ2-7|13|-
CASSLDGSYEQYF
TGTGCCAGCAGCTTAGACGGCTCCTACGAGCAGTACTTC
>-|TRBV6-5|TRBJ1-1|13|-
CASSYARNTEAFF
TGTGCCAGCAGTTACGCCAGAAACACTGAAGCTTTCTTT
>-|TRBV27|TRBJ1-5|13|-
CARNSGRNQPQHF
TGTGCCAGGAACTCAGGGAGGAATCAGCCCCAGCATTTT
>-|TRBV28|TRBJ1-3|14|few
CASSSGQGINTIYF
TGTGCCAGCAGTTCCGGTCAGGGGATTAACACCATATATTTT